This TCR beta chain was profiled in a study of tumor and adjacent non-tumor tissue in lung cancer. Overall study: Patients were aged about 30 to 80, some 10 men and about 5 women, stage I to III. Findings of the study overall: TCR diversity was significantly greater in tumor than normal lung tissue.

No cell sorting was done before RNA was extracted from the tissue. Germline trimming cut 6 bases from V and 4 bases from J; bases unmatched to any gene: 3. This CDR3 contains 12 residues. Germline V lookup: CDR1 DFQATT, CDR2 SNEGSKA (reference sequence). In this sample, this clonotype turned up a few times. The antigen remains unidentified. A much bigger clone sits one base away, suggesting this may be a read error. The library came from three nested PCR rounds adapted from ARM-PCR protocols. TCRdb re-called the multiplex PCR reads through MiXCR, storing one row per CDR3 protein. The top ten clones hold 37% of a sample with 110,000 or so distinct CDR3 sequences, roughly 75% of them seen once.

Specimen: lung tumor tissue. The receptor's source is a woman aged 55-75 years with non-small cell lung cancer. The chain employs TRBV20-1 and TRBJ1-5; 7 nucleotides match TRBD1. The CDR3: CSAETGNQPQHF. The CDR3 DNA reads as TGCAGTGCAGAGACAGGGAATCAGCCCCAGCATTTT.